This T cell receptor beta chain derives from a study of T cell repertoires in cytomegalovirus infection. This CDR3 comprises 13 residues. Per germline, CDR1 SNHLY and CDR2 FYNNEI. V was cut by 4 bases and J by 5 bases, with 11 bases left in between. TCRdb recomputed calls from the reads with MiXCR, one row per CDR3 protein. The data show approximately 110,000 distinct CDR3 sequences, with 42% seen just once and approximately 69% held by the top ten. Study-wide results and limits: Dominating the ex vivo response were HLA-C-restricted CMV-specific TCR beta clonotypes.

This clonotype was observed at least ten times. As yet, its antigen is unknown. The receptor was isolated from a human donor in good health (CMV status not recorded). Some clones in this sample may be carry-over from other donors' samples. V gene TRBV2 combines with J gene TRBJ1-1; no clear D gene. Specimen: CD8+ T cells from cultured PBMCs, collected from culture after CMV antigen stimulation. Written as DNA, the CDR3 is TGTGCCAGCAGTGTTTCGGGCGGGACTGAAGCTTTCTTT. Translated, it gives CASSVSGGTEAFF.